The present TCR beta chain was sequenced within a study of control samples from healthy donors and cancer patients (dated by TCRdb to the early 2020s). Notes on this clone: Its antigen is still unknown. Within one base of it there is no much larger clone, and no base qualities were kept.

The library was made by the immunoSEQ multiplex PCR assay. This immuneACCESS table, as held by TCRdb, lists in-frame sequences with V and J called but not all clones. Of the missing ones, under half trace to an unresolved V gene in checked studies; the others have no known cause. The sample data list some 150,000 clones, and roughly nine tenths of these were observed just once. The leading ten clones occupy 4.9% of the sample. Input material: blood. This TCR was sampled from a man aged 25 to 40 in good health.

The nucleotide sequence is TGTGCCAGCAGCTTAGACGCTAGTCTCCAGAGGGAGCAGTACTTC. Its translation reads: CASSLDASLQREQYF. This chain is built from TRBV11-3 and TRBJ2-7; no D gene is confidently identified. The CDR3 starts with the cysteine, ends with the phenylalanine, and has 15 residues. Just the 45-base CDR3 DNA is kept, in frame starting at base 1. CDR1 and CDR2 are drawn from the germline V gene: SGHNT, YENEEA. V is pared back by 0 bases and J by 7 bases, with 16 bases lying between the germline termini.